Listed below are T cell receptor beta chains from one sample, sequenced in a study of cytomegalovirus exposure and HLA in healthy donors. The data were produced by immunoSEQ multiplex PCR, yet TCRdb's version contains in-frame clones alone and is incomplete. The sample records 120,000 to 150,000 clones, about three quarters being singletons. The specimen was PBMCs. The receptors derive from a man between 35 and 55 years old in good health and CMV-seropositive. Both conserved end residues are part of each CDR3. Each record gives: V gene, D gene, J gene, CDR3 DNA, CDR3 protein. The D gene is left open where the match is weak.

V gene: TRBV2; D gene: -; J gene: TRBJ2-7; CDR3 DNA: TGTGCCGTAGGGTATGGGCGGGTGTTCTCCTACGAGCAGTACTTC; CDR3 protein: CAVGYGRVFSYEQYF
V gene: TRBV11-2; D gene: -; J gene: TRBJ2-5; CDR3 DNA: TGTGCCAGCAGCTCGGGGGAGACCCAGTACTTC; CDR3 protein: CASSSGETQYF
V gene: TRBV5-1; D gene: TRBD2; J gene: TRBJ2-3; CDR3 DNA: TGCGCCAGCAGCTACGGGACTAGCGGGAGCCGTAGCACAGATACGCAGTATTTT; CDR3 protein: CASSYGTSGSRSTDTQYF
V gene: TRBV5-1; D gene: TRBD1; J gene: TRBJ1-1; CDR3 DNA: TGCGCCAGCAGCGGACAGGGGATTGAAGCTTTCTTT; CDR3 protein: CASSGQGIEAFF
V gene: TRBV7-2; D gene: -; J gene: TRBJ2-7; CDR3 DNA: TGTGCCAGCAGCCAGTGGGGCGGATCCACCTCCTACGAGCAGTACTTC; CDR3 protein: CASSQWGGSTSYEQYF
V gene: TRBV5-1; D gene: TRBD1; J gene: TRBJ1-2; CDR3 DNA: TGCGCCAGCAGCCTAGGACAGGGAAACTATGGCTACACCTTC; CDR3 protein: CASSLGQGNYGYTF
V gene: TRBV6-6; D gene: -; J gene: TRBJ2-7; CDR3 DNA: TGTGCCAGCAGGAGCAGGGGTGACGAGCAGTACTTC; CDR3 protein: CASRSRGDEQYF
V gene: TRBV28; D gene: -; J gene: TRBJ1-5; CDR3 DNA: TGTGCCAGCCGAGAAGTTTATAGCAATCAGCCCCAGCATTTT; CDR3 protein: CASREVYSNQPQHF
V gene: TRBV18; D gene: TRBD1; J gene: TRBJ1-1; CDR3 DNA: TGTGCCAGCTCACCGGGACAGATGAACACTGAAGCTTTCTTT; CDR3 protein: CASSPGQMNTEAFF
V gene: TRBV5-4; D gene: TRBD2; J gene: TRBJ2-3; CDR3 DNA: TGTGCCAGCAGCTTGTTGGGACTAGCGACTAAGGATACGCAGTATTTT; CDR3 protein: CASSLLGLATKDTQYF
V gene: TRBV6-5; D gene: -; J gene: TRBJ2-1; CDR3 DNA: TGTGCCAGTGCACAGGGCTTGCCCTCCTACAATGAGCAGTTCTTC; CDR3 protein: CASAQGLPSYNEQFF
V gene: TRBV5-4; D gene: -; J gene: TRBJ2-3; CDR3 DNA: TGTGCCAGCAGCACCGGGGTCCATTCAGATACGCAGTATTTT; CDR3 protein: CASSTGVHSDTQYF
V gene: TRBV7-7; D gene: TRBD2; J gene: TRBJ2-1; CDR3 DNA: TGTGCTAGCAGCTTCGGACTAGCGGCTGAGCAGTTCTTC; CDR3 protein: CASSFGLAAEQFF